This TCR beta chain was sequenced for a study of blood T cell repertoires in COVID-19. Germline CDR1 is KGHDR and CDR2 is SFDVKD. Trimming stripped 3 bases from V and 8 bases from J, with 13 bases between. The CDR3 has 14 amino acids. Here immunoSEQ multiplex PCR was the method, and the copy in TCRdb shows in-frame clones only, minus some. The sample has roughly 250,000 clones, approximately 90% seen once; the top ten hold more than 1%. Source material: PBMCs or T cells enriched from blood (not recorded which). The sequence came from a human donor in a cohort exposed to, infected with or recovered from COVID-19 (not recorded which). The donor label of this sample is uncertain. The chain links TRBV24-1 to TRBJ2-1; TRBD1 is a possible D gene (5 bases). CDR3: CATSDASRGYEQFF. CDR3 nucleotides: TGTGCCACCAGTGATGCTTCAAGGGGATATGAGCAGTTCTTC.